This TCR beta chain was captured in a study of T cell responses to AZD1222 COVID-19 vaccine (dated by TCRdb to the early 2020s). Notes on the research overall: AZD1222 recipients with second doses at about 4 weeks or about 12 weeks were pooled, because spike-specific TCR depth and breadth did not differ between schedules. TCR sequencing was performed for 230 to 250 trial participants, of whom about 200 were given two doses of AZD1222 and roughly 25 were given two doses of MenACWY control vaccine. Trial participants were enrolled by age into 18-55, 56-69 and 70-plus year subgroups, with approximately 150, 28 and 58 TCR-sequenced participants respectively.

As to this clone: The clone's antigen remains unknown. Per-nucleotide qualities are absent, and no much larger clonotype sits a single base away.

Explained via the paper, the time point label denotes: baseline before first vaccination. Samples from vaccinated people were obtained from the UK trials COV001 and COV002, which included a single-blind randomized controlled phase 2/3 trial of AZD1222 (ChAdOx1 nCoV-19) in healthy adults. For TCRbeta chain sequencing, PBMC samples from trial participants were taken at day 0 and at day 28 after the second dose. Summary of the overall study and its limitations: Epitopes outside the regions mutated in the B.1.351 and B.1.1.7 variants were reportedly recognized by nearly half of the unique spike-specific TCRs. After two AZD1222 doses, spike-specific TCR breadth and depth were significantly higher than at day 0 and than in MenACWY recipients. The 56-69-year group was small, and its depth increase did not reach significance, likely because of low power. Because no day 14 peak-response samples were available, repertoires were characterized only after the peak T cell response. Most participants were white British and females outnumbered males, and the authors suggested that clonal diversity may have been underestimated. Conclusions about previously exposed vaccinees were limited because only six AZD1222 recipients were SARS-CoV-2 seropositive at baseline. The vaccine-associated CD4 TCRs covered the entire spike protein, and the dominant responses fell in regions 160-218 and 743-854.

The CDR3 regions of human TCRbeta chains were subjected to immunosequencing. The study's processing was this. TCRs in the repertoires were matched against a reference library of SARS-CoV-2-specific TCRs that had been generated with the MIRA antigen-specificity platform. Breadth meant the fraction of unique TCRs that were SARS-CoV-2-associated, whereas depth meant the fraction of total T cells that were SARS-CoV-2-associated. Using the MIRA data, each spike-specific TCR was mapped to the spike region that the TCR reacts to and placed in a CD4 or CD8 class. Log10-transformed breadth and depth values were compared by one-way ANOVA with Sidak's multiple comparisons tests. Sourced from immuneACCESS, this table was stored by TCRdb with only in-frame sequences that have V and J called. A share of the clones is absent; for the studies checked, an unresolved V gene accounts for under half, and the remainder has no known explanation. The V and J calls and clone size come from that table; D and trimming were worked out from the DNA. This sample comprises 98,000 or so clones, about 93% of them detected only once. Of the sample, 5% is held by the ten largest clones.

Inclusive of the bounding cysteine and phenylalanine, the CDR3 is 17 residues long. The CDR3 DNA has 51 bases and is translated from base 1. CDR1 SGHDT and CDR2 YYEEEE are derived from the germline V gene. The junction shows trimming of 2 bases on V and 0 bases on J, and the gene matches do not reach 8 bases of it. This receptor was obtained from an adult in good health. Sample: peripheral blood, taken on day 0 of AZD1222 vaccination. The chain is made from TRBV5-6 and TRBJ1-3; TRBD1 agrees with 7 junctional bases. The CDR3 reads as follows: CASSLPGTEHSGNTIYF. The DNA sequence is TGTGCCAGCAGCTTACCCGGGACAGAGCACTCTGGAAACACCATATATTTT.